The 20 T cell receptor beta chains below all came from one sample that was sequenced in a study of CD8+CD57+ T cells in acquired aplastic anemia. Genomic DNA acted as the template from which TCR beta VDJ combination and CDR3 sequence profiling were carried out. MiXCR, applied by TCRdb to the reads, yields one record per CDR3 protein. Of 150,000 to 200,000 distinct CDR3 sequences listed, approximately 44% are singletons. Sequences were obtained from sorted CD4+, CD8+, or CD8+CD57+ T cells (not recorded which) from PBMCs. These receptors were obtained from a human donor in good health.

J is TRBJ2-7 and V is TRBV7-8; TRBD1 or TRBD2 may be the D gene (6 bases each). The CDR3 is made up of 14 amino acids. With 3 bases removed from V and 3 bases from J, the gap between germline ends came to 12 bases. Germline V CDR1 and CDR2: SGHVS, FQNEAQ. The CDR3 here is CASSFRGAFYEQYF. The CDR3 DNA reads TGTGCCAGCAGCTTTAGGGGGGCATTCTACGAGCAGTACTTC.

This clonotype showed up just a few times. The CDR3 nucleotides are TGTGCCAGCAGTTACTCGTCATCATTCGGGACAGGGGTAAAGGACGAGCAGTACTTC. It specifies CASSYSSSFGTGVKDEQYF. This chain links TRBV6-2 or TRBV6-3 with TRBJ2-7; 10 bases fit TRBD1. The CDR3 contains 19 residues. V lost 0 bases and J lost 5; bases outside the gene matches: 16. In germline, CDR1 is MNHEY, CDR2 SVGEGT.

This clonotype was seen ten or more times. The J gene is TRBJ2-7, the V gene TRBV20-1; 8 bases are a match to TRBD2. Germline V gene lookup returns CDR1 DFQATT and CDR2 SNEGSKA (reference sequence). The J segment lost 7 bases and the V segment lost 6 bases, leaving 11 bases of the junction unmatched. The CDR3 loop spans 13 amino acids. CDR3 loop: CSALHSGGGEQYF. Here the CDR3 DNA reads TGCAGTGCCCTCCACAGCGGGGGCGGGGAGCAGTACTTC.

This chain joins TRBV29-1 and TRBJ1-5; 7 bases are shared with TRBD1. CDR3 length: 12 amino acids. Germline CDR1 and CDR2: SQVTM and ANQGSEA. The V gene end was trimmed by 7 bases and the J gene end by 7 bases; junction bases not matched to a gene: 7. CDR3 protein: CSAGQVGQPQHF. The CDR3 nucleotides are TGCAGCGCTGGACAGGTTGGACAGCCCCAGCATTTT.

This chain uses TRBV25-1 with TRBJ2-7; weak D call: TRBD1 (6 bases). This CDR3 contains 15 residues. Germline V CDR1 and CDR2: MGHDK, SYGVNS. Trimming shortened V by 3 bases and J by 5 bases, and 17 bases separated the two germline ends. This CDR3 is CASSDQGSGFDEQYF. DNA for the CDR3: TGTGCCAGCAGTGATCAGGGGTCAGGGTTCGACGAGCAGTACTTC.

The rearrangement joins TRBV28 to TRBJ2-6; D uncertain. Germline CDR1 and CDR2: MDHEN and SYDVKM. V shed 10 bases and J shed 4 bases, with 11 bases lying between them. CDR3 length equals 13 residues. The chain's CDR3 is CATKIPGANVLTF. The CDR3 DNA follows: TGTGCCACCAAGATACCCGGGGCCAACGTCCTGACTTTC.

The genes are TRBV7-3 and TRBJ1-2; TRBD1 might be the D (6 bases). The V end lost 2 bases, the J end lost 8 bases, and 18 bases lay between the germline ends. From germline, CDR1 is SGHTA and CDR2 FQGTGA. The CDR3 is 15 residues long. CDR3 coding DNA: TGTGCCAGCAGCTTAGCCGATTCAGGGGCAGGAGGCTACACCTTC. Translation: CASSLADSGAGGYTF.

This clonotype was picked up one time. Relative to the germline gene, one junction end is altered; a read error may explain this. This rearrangement joins TRBV10-3 to TRBJ1-5, with no clear D. Germline V lookup: CDR1 ENHRY, CDR2 SYGVKD. The CDR3 has 12 residues. This CDR3 reads CASSSPGQPLHF. The CDR3 DNA follows: TGTGCCAGCAGTTCACCCGGGCAGCCCCTGCATTTT.

The chain links TRBV19 to TRBJ1-1; D is undetermined. Per the germline V gene, CDR1 is LNHDA and CDR2 is SQIVND (reference sequence). This CDR3 contains 11 residues. The V end lost 11 bases, the J end lost 4 bases, and 11 bases lay between the germline ends. CDR3 sequence reads: CASGMFTEAFF. The CDR3 DNA follows: TGTGCCTCTGGGATGTTCACTGAAGCTTTCTTT.

The rearrangement uses TRBV7-9 and TRBJ1-3; TRBD1 aligns across 9 bases. The CDR3 loop spans 13 amino acids. J lost 2 bases, V lost 7 bases, and 0 bases had no gene match. From germline, CDR1 is SEHNR and CDR2 FQNEAQ (reference sequence). CDR3: CASNRGPGNTIYF. DNA of the CDR3: TGTGCCAGCAACAGGGGGCCTGGAAACACCATATATTTT. The whole variable domain, remainder taken from reference TRBV7-9 and TRBJ1-3, is DTGVSQNPRHKITKRGQNVTFRCDPISEHNRLYWYRQTLGQGPEFLTYFQNEAQLEKSRLLSDRFSAERPKGSFSTLEIQRTEQGDSAMYLCASNRGPGNTIYFGEGSWLTVV.

This chain uses TRBV24-1 with TRBJ1-1; D gene uncertain. Trimming removed 9 bases from V and 3 bases from J, with 13 bases in between. This CDR3 is 13 amino acids long. The germline gives CDR1 KGHDR, CDR2 SFDVKD. The CDR3 loop is CATQLRSDTEAFF. The CDR3 nucleotides are TGTGCCACCCAACTCCGGTCAGACACTGAAGCTTTCTTT.

To note about this clonotype: A read error may be the cause here, since a much bigger clone is one base away. The CDR3 DNA reads as TGTGCCAGCAGCCTAAAAGGAATCACTGACGCTTTCTTT. Its protein product is CASSLKGITDAFF. The rearrangement links TRBV6-1 to TRBJ1-1; D gene uncertain. Germline-derived CDR1 and CDR2 are MNHNS and SASEGT. This CDR3 has 13 amino acids.

This clonotype was counted a few times. The J gene is TRBJ1-6, the V gene TRBV5-1; 7 bases line up with TRBD1. CDR1 and CDR2 (germline): SGHRS, YFSETQ. J gave up 9 bases and V 5 bases, and 17 bases lay outside the gene matches. This CDR3 is 17 amino acids long. The CDR3 reads CASRWNPNDRDRSPLHF. CDR3 DNA: TGCGCCAGCAGGTGGAACCCGAACGACAGGGACCGTTCACCCCTCCACTTT.

As to this clonotype: Given a much more abundant clone one base away, this may be a read error. The chain recombines TRBV11-3 with TRBJ2-1, with a tentative D call TRBD2 (5 bases). Germline V CDR1 and CDR2: SGHNT, YENEEA. The CDR3 covers 13 residues. Trimming took off 1 base at V and 9 bases at J, with 10 bases between the two ends. The CDR3 nucleotides are TGTGCCAGCAGCTTAGGGCGGACTCGTGAGCAGTTCTTC. Its protein product is CASSLGRTREQFF. Together with reference TRBV11-3 and TRBJ2-1, the CDR3 gives the full variable domain: EAGVVQSPRYKIIEKKQPVAFWCNPISGHNTLYWYLQNLGQGPELLIRYENEEAVDDSQLPKDRFSAERLKGVDSTLKIQPAELGDSAVYLCASSLGRTREQFFGPGTRLTVL.

Ten or more counts support this clonotype. This chain connects TRBV7-2 to TRBJ1-5, with D unresolved. This CDR3 spans 14 amino acids. Germline lookup yields CDR1 SGHTA and CDR2 FQGNSA. Trimming shortened V by 5 bases and J by 7 bases, and 15 bases separated the two germline ends. The CDR3 loop is CASSHREGGQPQHF. CDR3 DNA: TGTGCCAGCAGCCACCGTGAGGGCGGCCAGCCCCAGCATTTT.

The CDR3 DNA sequence: TGTGCCAGCAGCTCGGCGAGGGAATACTACGAGCAGTACTTC. It encodes CASSSAREYYEQYF. The rearrangement links TRBV11-1 to TRBJ2-7, with D possibly being TRBD2 (5 bases). V was clipped by 4 bases and J by 3 bases, with 13 bases between them. The CDR3 runs 14 residues. Looked up from germline, CDR1 is SGHAT and CDR2 is FQDESV (reference sequence).

This chain connects TRBV12-3 or TRBV12-4 to TRBJ2-7, with 10 bases that match TRBD2. Losses at the gene ends were 5 bases for V and 2 bases for J; bases not matched to a gene: 3. This CDR3 contains 14 residues. The CDR3 loop is CASSRAGGTYEQYF. CDR3 sequence (DNA): TGTGCCAGCAGTCGAGCGGGGGGGACCTACGAGCAGTACTTC.

J is TRBJ1-2 and V is TRBV29-1; a weak D match, TRBD1 (6 bases). The CDR3 is 12 residues long. Between the trimmed V and J ends, which lost 7 bases and 6 bases, there was a span of 15 bases. The V gene's germline CDR1 is SQVTM and CDR2 ANQGSEA. CDR3 nucleotide sequence: TGCAGCGGCTCGGACAGAGGGGATGGCTACACCTTC. Protein: CSGSDRGDGYTF.

V usage is TRBV19 and J usage is TRBJ1-1; no reliable D call. From germline, CDR1 is LNHDA and CDR2 SQIVND (reference sequence). The CDR3 consists of 9 residues. The chain's CDR3 is CARDGPAFF. For the CDR3, the DNA is TGTGCTAGAGATGGACCGGCTTTCTTT.

The gene calls are TRBV29-1 and TRBJ2-7; 9 bases are shared with TRBD1. The V gene's germline CDR1 is SQVTM and CDR2 ANQGSEA. V shed 4 bases, J shed 4 bases, and the junction held 5 bases outside the gene matches. The CDR3 loop spans 13 amino acids. CDR3 sequence (DNA): TGCAGCGTTGGTACGGGACAGGGTTACGAGCAGTACTTC. Translation gives CSVGTGQGYEQYF.